This T cell receptor beta chain comes out of a study of T cells in Graves' hyperthyroidism and ophthalmopathy. Across the study: Any treatment followed the collection of peripheral blood at initial diagnosis.

Turning to this clonotype: Its specificity is not known.

Template material for amplifying TCR beta CDR3 regions consisted of RNA transcripts. HTBI primers were employed in a first-round RT-PCR of the TCR CDR3. TCRdb analysed the multiplex PCR reads with MiXCR anew, one entry per CDR3 protein. The sample yields roughly 290,000 distinct CDR3 sequences, approximately 15% seen once. Per the germline V gene, CDR1 is MNHEY and CDR2 is SMNVEV (reference sequence). The V end lost 0 bases, the J end lost 4 bases, and 21 bases lay between the germline ends. This CDR3 region has 19 residues. Study-wide results and limits: Classification by a 13 V-J model distinguished ophthalmopathy from stable hyperthyroidism.

Material for sequencing was blood. This chain joins TRBV27 and TRBJ2-2; tentative D call: TRBD2 (7 bases). The receptor comes from a woman between 55 and 75 years old with Graves' ophthalmopathy. The CDR3: CASSLSRVKGGLSTGELFF. Written as DNA, the CDR3 is TGTGCCAGCAGTTTATCGAGGGTTAAGGGGGGGCTGAGCACCGGGGAGCTGTTTTTT.